Below are 32 T cell receptor beta chains sequenced from a single sample in a study of technical replicates of blood from a handful of donors listed by TCRdb under 2017. To prepare the library, the immunoSEQ multiplex PCR assay was applied. TCRdb holds this immuneACCESS table with in-frame rearrangements only. Some clones are missing; in checked studies, unresolved V genes explain under half, and the rest has no known cause. In this sample the table shows more than 70,000 clones, around nine tenths of which occur a single time. 0.27% of the sample belongs to the ten largest clones. Material for sequencing was T cells isolated from PBMCs. The receptor set was obtained from a human donor in good health.

The chain recombines TRBV11-2 with TRBJ2-2; D remains unclear. CDR1 and CDR2 (germline): SGHAT, FQNNGV. The CDR3 runs to 17 residues. The V gene lost 0 bases and the J gene lost 4 bases, with 15 bases spanning the gap. The DNA of the CDR3 is TGTGCCAGCAGCTTAGATCTTAATAGCTTCGTCACCGGGGAGCTGTTTTTT. Residues: CASSLDLNSFVTGELFF.

This clone appeared a single time. This chain links TRBV15 with TRBJ2-7, with 9 bases fitting TRBD1. Looked up from germline, CDR1 is LNHNV and CDR2 is YYDKDF (reference sequence). The V segment lost 0 bases and the J segment 4 bases; nucleotides outside the gene matches: 7. This CDR3 contains 16 residues. CDR3 residues: CATSRDLPGQGYEQYF. For the CDR3, the DNA is TGTGCCACCAGCAGAGATCTTCCGGGACAGGGATACGAGCAGTACTTC.

J is TRBJ1-3 and V is TRBV6-1, with D perhaps matching TRBD1 (6 bases). V lost 11 bases, J lost 1 base, and 18 bases lay in between. Per the germline V gene, CDR1 is MNHNS and CDR2 is SASEGT. The CDR3 runs to 15 residues. This CDR3 reads CAVRDMYLSGNTIYF. The CDR3 region has the DNA TGTGCCGTCAGGGACATGTATCTATCTGGAAACACCATATATTTT.

This clone was seen just once. The chain combines TRBV29-1 with TRBJ1-2, with 11 nucleotides matching TRBD1. Trimming took 6 bases from V and 5 from J; bases not matched to a gene: 8. In germline, CDR1 is SQVTM, CDR2 ANQGSEA. The length of the CDR3 is 14 residues. The CDR3 protein is CSVRTGGIRYGYTF. Written as DNA, the CDR3 is TGCAGCGTACGGACAGGGGGCATACGGTATGGCTACACCTTC.

This clone was seen a few times. This rearrangement joins TRBV28 to TRBJ2-7; 7 positions agree with TRBD2. The J segment lost 0 bases and the V segment lost 7 bases, leaving 9 bases of the junction unmatched. The germline V gene has CDR1 MDHEN and CDR2 SYDVKM. The CDR3 consists of 15 residues. CDR3 sequence (DNA): TGTGCCAGCACCGCGGCGGGCGGGAGCTCCTACGAGCAGTACTTC. Its protein product is CASTAAGGSSYEQYF. The whole variable domain, remainder taken from reference TRBV28 and TRBJ2-7, is DVKVTQSSRYLVKRTGEKVFLECVQDMDHENMFWYRQDPGLGLRLIYFSYDVKMKEKGDIPEGYSVSREKKERFSLILESASTNQTSMYLCASTAAGGSSYEQYFGPGTRLTVT.

The V and J genes are TRBV28 and TRBJ2-7; D is undetermined. Germline V lookup: CDR1 MDHEN, CDR2 SYDVKM. With 6 bases removed from V and 6 bases from J, the gap between germline ends came to 12 bases. The CDR3 consists of 12 residues. CDR3 DNA sequence: TGTGCCAGCAGACCGCCCGGGTCCGAGCAGTACTTC. This codes for CASRPPGSEQYF.

This clone has only one observation. The J gene is TRBJ2-7, the V gene TRBV4-1, with a weak D call TRBD2 (5 bases). Per the germline V gene, CDR1 is MGHRA and CDR2 is YSYEKL. V lost 4 bases, J lost 3 bases, and 16 bases lay in between. The length of the CDR3 is 15 residues. The CDR3 coding sequence is TGCGCCAGCAGCCTAGAGGGTCTCGGGGACTACGAGCAGTACTTC. It is translated as CASSLEGLGDYEQYF.

The CDR3 region is CAISESGLGYTF. The CDR3 DNA sequence: TGTGCCATCAGTGAGTCAGGACTGGGCTACACCTTC. J is TRBJ1-2 and V is TRBV10-3; unclear D gene. The CDR3 loop spans 12 amino acids. CDR1 and CDR2 from the germline V gene are ENHRY and SYGVKD. Trimming pared 0 bases from V and 8 bases from J, leaving 7 bases between.

This chain links TRBV10-1 with TRBJ1-1; possibly TRBD1 for D (5 bases). The CDR3 sequence is 12 residues long. With 6 bases removed from V and 2 bases from J, the gap between germline ends came to 7 bases. Germline V lookup: CDR1 WNHNN, CDR2 SYGVQD (reference sequence). For the CDR3, the DNA is TGCGCCAGCAGAGGGACTAACACTGAAGCTTTCTTT. Translating gives CASRGTNTEAFF.

The V and J genes are TRBV2 and TRBJ2-7; 8 bases are shared with TRBD1. Unmatched junction bases numbered 6, after V lost 6 bases and J lost 2 bases. This CDR3 contains 14 residues. Germline V gene sequence: CDR1 SNHLY, CDR2 FYNNEI. The CDR3 region is CASRQGQAPYEQYF. CDR3 in DNA: TGTGCCAGCAGACAGGGACAGGCCCCCTACGAGCAGTACTTC.

The gene calls are TRBV6-5 and TRBJ1-2, with 10 bases matching TRBD1. The length of the CDR3 is 14 residues. Trimming cost V 5 bases and J 4 bases; bases outside gene matches: 4. Germline assignment: CDR1 MNHEY and CDR2 SVGAGI. CDR3 amino acids: CASSLGTGVYGYTF. CDR3 coding DNA: TGTGCCAGCAGTCTCGGGACAGGGGTCTATGGCTACACCTTC.

The chain combines TRBV28 with TRBJ1-2; 11 bases are shared with TRBD1. The CDR3 totals 14 residues. The J segment lost 12 bases and the V segment lost 3 bases, leaving 9 bases of the junction unmatched. Looked up from germline, CDR1 is MDHEN and CDR2 is SYDVKM. CDR3: CASSFFLDRGQDTF. In DNA, the CDR3 is TGTGCCAGCAGTTTTTTCCTGGACAGGGGGCAAGACACCTTC.

The chain recombines TRBV4-1 with TRBJ2-7; weak D call: TRBD2 (6 bases). This CDR3 contains 12 residues. V was clipped by 1 base and J by 10 bases, with 11 bases between them. Per the germline V gene, CDR1 is MGHRA and CDR2 is YSYEKL. The CDR3 nucleotides read TGCGCCAGCAGCCAAGCCGGGGGATTTCAGTACTTC. Translated, it gives CASSQAGGFQYF.

The chain uses TRBV18 and TRBJ2-7; maybe TRBD2 (5 bases). The CDR3 is 13 residues long. Germline CDR1 and CDR2: KGHSH and LQKENI. V lost 3 bases and J lost 3, with 9 bases in between. CDR3 sequence: CASSPWESYEQYF. The CDR3, as DNA: TGTGCCAGCTCACCGTGGGAGAGCTACGAGCAGTACTTC.

This chain links TRBV11-2 with TRBJ2-3, with 9 bases lining up with TRBD1. CDR3 length: 16 residues. V shed 1 base and J 1 base; nucleotides not matched to a gene: 3. CDR1 is SGHAT and CDR2 is FQNNGV in the germline V gene. The CDR3 loop is CASSLVRTGGTDTQYF. CDR3 coding DNA: TGTGCCAGCAGCTTAGTCAGGACAGGGGGCACAGATACGCAGTATTTT.

The genes are TRBV12-2 and TRBJ2-5; the D segment call TRBD1 is taken from the table without a DNA check. TRBV12-2 is classified as a pseudogene. This CDR3 has 14 amino acids. The CDR3 here is CASRPWDSRETQYF. The CDR3 bases are TGTGCAAGTCGCCCCTGGGACAGTCGGGAGACCCAGTACTTC.

In nucleotides, the CDR3 is TGCGCCAGCAGACCCCCGGAGCGGGAGGGGGTCCAGTACTTC. Translating it yields CASRPPEREGVQYF. V and J are TRBV4-1 and TRBJ2-5; TRBD2 matches 10 bases. Trimming at V came to 6 bases and at J to 10 bases, leaving 11 bases not matched to a gene. This CDR3 has 14 residues. Germline CDR1 reads MGHRA; CDR2 reads YSYEKL.

V is TRBV13 and J is TRBJ2-6; 7 bases fit TRBD1. The length of the CDR3 is 16 residues. The germline V gene has CDR1 PRHDT and CDR2 FYEKMQ (reference sequence). V trimming: 4 bases; J trimming: 2 bases; junction bases outside the gene matches: 5. This chain's CDR3 is CASSSGTATGANVLTF. The CDR3 DNA is TGTGCCAGCAGCTCCGGGACAGCAACTGGGGCCAACGTCCTGACTTTC.

The V and J genes are TRBV4-1 and TRBJ1-5; D might be TRBD1 (5 bases). CDR1 is MGHRA and CDR2 is YSYEKL in the germline V gene. The CDR3 sequence is 16 residues long. V was pared by 4 bases and J by 3 bases, with 16 bases between. The CDR3 region is CASSPQLRQINQPQHF. The CDR3 DNA reads as TGCGCCAGCAGCCCACAGCTACGACAGATCAATCAGCCCCAGCATTTT.

This clone has only one observation. The sample carries other DNA sequences with the same CDR3. The rearrangement joins TRBV6-1 to TRBJ2-6; D gene ambiguous. In germline, CDR1 is MNHNS, CDR2 SASEGT. Trimming took off 7 bases at V and 0 bases at J, with 7 bases between the two ends. The CDR3 has 14 amino acids. Here the CDR3 DNA reads TGTGCCAGCACCTTCAGCTCTGGGGCCAACGTCCTGACTTTC. It is translated as CASTFSSGANVLTF.

The chain carries TRBV29-1 and TRBJ2-2, with 10 bases aligning to TRBD1. This CDR3 has 14 amino acids. V was clipped by 7 bases and J by 4 bases; unmatched bases: 6. CDR1 is SQVTM and CDR2 is ANQGSEA in the germline V gene. CDR3 in DNA: TGCAGCGCTAGGGGGGACAGGGGCACCGGGGAGCTGTTTTTT. It codes for CSARGDRGTGELFF.

J is TRBJ2-4 and V is TRBV4-1, with a tentative D call TRBD1 (5 bases). This CDR3 has 16 residues. Germline V gene sequence: CDR1 MGHRA, CDR2 YSYEKL. Trimming cost V 1 base and J 0 bases, with 10 bases left between them. The CDR3 coding sequence is TGCGCCAGCAGCCAAGGACAGACTCTAGCCAAAAACATTCAGTACTTC. Translating gives CASSQGQTLAKNIQYF.

This sequence joins TRBV4-1 and TRBJ2-5, with 10 positions matching TRBD2. With V trimmed by 1 base and J by 5 bases, 4 bases remained unmatched. In germline, CDR1 is MGHRA, CDR2 YSYEKL. This CDR3 has 15 residues. The CDR3 loop reads CASSQGGLALETQYF. CDR3 bases: TGCGCCAGCAGCCAAGGGGGACTAGCGCTGGAGACCCAGTACTTC.

The chain recombines TRBV25-1 with TRBJ1-2; D remains ambiguous. The CDR3 extends over 13 amino acids. CDR1 is MGHDK, CDR2 SYGVNS, per germline. Trimming left V 3 bases short and J 5 bases short, with 10 bases between. CDR3 sequence: CASSDSLFYGYTF. In DNA form, the CDR3 reads TGTGCCAGCAGTGACTCCCTTTTTTATGGCTACACCTTC.

This chain's CDR3 is CASSEAQVWVEQFF. The DNA of the CDR3 is TGTGCCAGCAGTGAAGCACAGGTTTGGGTTGAGCAGTTCTTC. The V gene is TRBV2, the J gene TRBJ2-1; TRBD1 is a possible D gene (5 bases). Trimming stripped 0 bases from V and 9 bases from J, with 12 bases between. Per germline, CDR1 SNHLY and CDR2 FYNNEI. CDR3 length: 14 residues.

The chain recombines TRBV5-6 with TRBJ1-4; D call uncertain. The length of the CDR3 is 17 residues. CDR1 SGHDT and CDR2 YYEEEE come from the germline V gene. The V and J ends lost 2 bases and 1 base respectively, with 15 bases between them. DNA of the CDR3: TGTGCCAGCAGCTTTGCCCGACCCCGGGGAACTAATGAAAAACTGTTTTTT. As protein: CASSFARPRGTNEKLFF.

The V and J genes are TRBV27 and TRBJ2-7; D may be TRBD1 (8 bases). This CDR3 comprises 17 residues. The V gene's germline CDR1 is MNHEY and CDR2 SMNVEV (reference sequence). V was cut by 3 bases and J by 0 bases, with 18 bases left in between. CDR3 loop: CASSFGRTGRSSYEQYF. CDR3 sequence (DNA): TGTGCCAGCAGTTTCGGGAGGACAGGGCGAAGCTCCTACGAGCAGTACTTC.

This CDR3 reads CASSEARSGRPGTEAFF. DNA for the CDR3: TGTGCCAGCAGTGAAGCGCGATCAGGGAGGCCGGGCACTGAAGCTTTCTTT. The chain recombines TRBV6-1 with TRBJ1-1; D perhaps matches TRBD1 (5 bases). Per the germline V gene, CDR1 is MNHNS and CDR2 is SASEGT. This CDR3 is 17 amino acids long. V lost 0 bases, J lost 4 bases, and 18 bases lay in between.

Of note for this clone: Relative to the germline gene, one junction end is altered; a read error may explain this. This chain uses TRBV18 with TRBJ2-7; the D is unclear. The CDR3 sequence is 11 residues long. Germline lookup yields CDR1 KGHSH and CDR2 LQKENI. This CDR3 is CASPPSYEQYF. DNA of the CDR3: TGTGCCAGCCCACCCAGCTACGAGCAGTACTTC.

The rearrangement uses TRBV30 and TRBJ1-3; D is unresolved. Trimming pared 1 base from V and 9 bases from J, leaving 13 bases between. The CDR3 is made up of 13 amino acids. CDR1 is GTSNPN, CDR2 SVGIG, per germline (reference sequence). CDR3 protein: CAWSGVRGGTIYF. For the CDR3, the DNA is TGTGCCTGGAGTGGGGTACGAGGCGGCACCATATATTTT.

The V call is TRBV11-2, the J call TRBJ2-5; no clear D gene. Germline V gene data show CDR1 as SGHAT and CDR2 as FQNNGV. The germline V and J ends were trimmed by 5 bases and 5 bases, with 15 bases remaining between them. The CDR3 is 14 amino acids. CDR3 amino acids: CASSPSTFRETQYF. For the CDR3, the DNA is TGTGCCAGCAGCCCTTCAACGTTCCGGGAGACCCAGTACTTC. The entire variable domain, with the rest obtained from reference TRBV11-2 and TRBJ2-5, is as follows: EAGVAQSPRYKIIEKRQSVAFWCNPISGHATLYWYQQILGQGPKLLIQFQNNGVVDDSQLPKDRFSAERLKGVDSTLKIQPAKLEDSAVYLCASSPSTFRETQYFGPGTRLLVL.

The chain joins TRBV7-9 to TRBJ2-7, with no clear D. Germline CDR1 SEHNR, CDR2 FQNEAQ (reference sequence). The CDR3 length is 15 residues. The germline V and J ends were trimmed by 3 bases and 0 bases, with 12 bases remaining between them. The CDR3 is CASSFLSGVSYEQYF. In DNA, the CDR3 is TGTGCCAGCAGCTTTCTATCAGGTGTCTCCTACGAGCAGTACTTC.